These 10 T cell receptor beta chains came from one sample sequenced in a study of Ad26.COV2.S vaccination and SARS-CoV-2 variants. The repertoire was sequenced with immunoSEQ multiplex PCR; TCRdb's copy has only in-frame clones and lacks some. The table lists around 400,000 clones, 80% to 95% of them singletons. Treatment: 19 received Ad26.COV2.S at low or high dose, single or two shots; 5 received placebo; per-sample allocation not given. The investigators took samples on day 63 after the first vaccine or placebo injection. Sequencing was performed on peripheral blood, taken in a trial of Ad26.COV2.S vaccine versus placebo. The source of these receptors is a person aged 18-60 years who received the Ad26.COV2.S COVID-19 vaccine or a placebo.

The chain recombines TRBV11-2 with TRBJ2-7; 9 bases line up with TRBD1. J lost 3 bases, V lost 0 bases, and 9 bases had no gene match. Germline assignment: CDR1 SGHAT and CDR2 FQNNGV. This CDR3 region has 17 residues. Here the CDR3 reads CASSLDHYGTGLYEQYF. The CDR3 nucleotides read TGTGCCAGCAGCTTAGATCATTATGGGACAGGGCTCTACGAGCAGTACTTC.

The genes are TRBV2 and TRBJ2-5; 8 positions match TRBD1. CDR1 and CDR2 (germline): SNHLY, FYNNEI. V lost 6 bases, J lost 9 bases, and 6 bases stayed unmatched. The length of the CDR3 is 12 residues. CDR3 loop: CASRITGGAQYF. CDR3 in DNA: TGTGCCAGCAGAATCACAGGGGGTGCCCAGTACTTC.

The chain's CDR3 is CASSLYRAYNEQFF. The CDR3 region has the DNA TGTGCCAGCAGTTTATACAGGGCTTACAATGAGCAGTTCTTC. The V gene is TRBV27, the J gene TRBJ2-1, with D possibly being TRBD1 (6 bases). Trimming removed 1 base at V and 4 bases at J, with 8 bases between. CDR3 length: 14 residues. In germline, CDR1 is MNHEY, CDR2 SMNVEV (reference sequence).

The chain couples TRBV4-3 to TRBJ2-3; possibly TRBD2 for D (7 bases). V lost 4 bases to trimming and J lost 6 bases, with 20 bases between them. This CDR3 has 16 residues. The germline V gene encodes CDR1 LGHNA and CDR2 YSLEER. The CDR3 protein is CASSPSGQGREDTQYF. The CDR3 coding sequence is TGCGCCAGCAGCCCCTCGGGGCAGGGGAGGGAGGATACGCAGTATTTT.

The rearrangement links TRBV11-2 to TRBJ2-5, with D perhaps given as TRBD1 or TRBD2 (5 bases each). This CDR3 has 15 amino acids. The V and J ends lost 7 bases and 1 base respectively, with 16 bases between them. Germline V gene data show CDR1 as SGHAT and CDR2 as FQNNGV. In DNA form, the CDR3 reads TGTGCCAGCACCCCGGGGCCCGGGATCCAAGAGACCCAGTACTTC. Translating it yields CASTPGPGIQETQYF.

This sequence joins TRBV2 and TRBJ1-2, with 7 bases aligning to TRBD1. V lost 5 bases to trimming and J lost 7 bases; unmatched junction nucleotides: 7. The CDR3 runs 13 residues. Germline V gives CDR1 SNHLY, CDR2 FYNNEI. Here the CDR3 DNA reads TGTGCCAGCAGTTTTTCCCGGGACAGTGGCTACACCTTC. Its protein product is CASSFSRDSGYTF.

This clone is a singleton in its sample. The rearrangement links TRBV3-1 (or the pseudogene TRBV3-2) to TRBJ2-5; TRBD2 matches 11 bases. The CDR3 loop spans 15 amino acids. The germline V gene encodes CDR1 LGHDT and CDR2 YNNKEL (reference sequence). The V and J ends lost 3 bases and 3 bases, in that order; junction bases with no gene match: 3. The chain's CDR3 is CASSHPGLAEETQYF. In DNA, the CDR3 is TGTGCCAGCAGCCATCCGGGACTAGCGGAAGAGACCCAGTACTTC.

This chain uses TRBV3-1 (or the pseudogene TRBV3-2) with TRBJ2-3; D is possibly TRBD1 or TRBD2 (7 bases each). Per germline, CDR1 LGHDT and CDR2 YNNKEL (reference sequence). Deletions cut 7 bases from V and 2 bases from J, with 16 bases between. The CDR3 runs to 15 residues. The CDR3 nucleotides read TGTGCCAGCACCCAGGGGGGGGCTCCCACAGATACGCAGTATTTT. The encoded protein is CASTQGGAPTDTQYF.

The chain links TRBV11-2 to TRBJ2-1, with D hard to call. Germline values: CDR1 SGHAT, CDR2 FQNNGV. The V end was cut by 8 bases, the J end by 7 bases, with 9 bases between. The CDR3 is 11 residues long. CDR3 sequence: CASLRWNEQFF. The CDR3 region has the DNA TGTGCCAGCCTCAGGTGGAATGAGCAGTTCTTC.

The chain couples TRBV4-3 to TRBJ2-3; 7 bases are shared with TRBD2. There are 18 residues in the CDR3. V was clipped by 1 base and J by 2 bases; unmatched bases: 12. The germline gives CDR1 LGHNA, CDR2 YSLEER. CDR3 coding DNA: TGCGCCAGCAGCCAAGTGGGGGGGGGAGCGTGGCCCACAGATACGCAGTATTTT. It is translated as CASSQVGGGAWPTDTQYF.